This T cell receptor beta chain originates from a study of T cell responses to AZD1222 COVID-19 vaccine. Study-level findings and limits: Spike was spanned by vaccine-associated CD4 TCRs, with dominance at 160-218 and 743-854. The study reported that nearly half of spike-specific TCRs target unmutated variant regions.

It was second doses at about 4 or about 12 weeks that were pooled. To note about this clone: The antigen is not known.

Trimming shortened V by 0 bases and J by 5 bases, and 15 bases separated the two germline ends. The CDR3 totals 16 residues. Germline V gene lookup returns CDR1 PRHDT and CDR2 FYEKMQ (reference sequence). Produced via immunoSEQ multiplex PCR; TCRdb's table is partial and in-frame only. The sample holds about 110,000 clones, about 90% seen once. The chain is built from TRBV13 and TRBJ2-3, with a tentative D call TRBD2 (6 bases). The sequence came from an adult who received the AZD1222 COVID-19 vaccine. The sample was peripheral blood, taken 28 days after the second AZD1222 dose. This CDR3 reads CASSLGLRGSEDTQYF. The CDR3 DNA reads TGTGCCAGCAGCTTAGGCCTCCGGGGGTCCGAAGATACGCAGTATTTT.